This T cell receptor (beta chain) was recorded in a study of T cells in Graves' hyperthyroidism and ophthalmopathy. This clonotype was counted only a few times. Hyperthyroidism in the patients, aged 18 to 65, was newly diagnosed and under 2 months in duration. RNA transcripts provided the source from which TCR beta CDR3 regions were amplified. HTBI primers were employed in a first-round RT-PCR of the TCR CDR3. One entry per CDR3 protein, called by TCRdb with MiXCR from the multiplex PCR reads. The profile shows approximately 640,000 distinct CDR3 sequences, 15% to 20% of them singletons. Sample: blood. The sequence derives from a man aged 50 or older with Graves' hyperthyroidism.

CDR3 in amino acids: CASTPGLAAKETQYF. The CDR3 region has the DNA TGTGCCAGTACCCCGGGTTTAGCAGCAAAAGAGACCCAGTACTTC. V and J are TRBV19 and TRBJ2-5; D is undetermined. Per germline, CDR1 LNHDA and CDR2 SQIVND (reference sequence). Between the trimmed V and J ends, which lost 7 bases and 3 bases, there was a span of 18 bases. The CDR3 consists of 15 residues. The whole variable domain, filled in from reference TRBV19 and TRBJ2-5, reads DGGITQSPKYLFRKEGQNVTLSCEQNLNHDAMYWYRQDPGQGLRLIYYSQIVNDFQKGDIAEGYSVSREKKESFPLTVTSAQKNPTAFYLCASTPGLAAKETQYFGPGTRLLVL.